Following are 3 T cell receptor beta chains from one sample sequenced in a study of identical twins. TCRdb processed the 5' RACE reads anew with MiXCR; each CDR3 protein has one entry. The data show 550,000 to 800,000 distinct CDR3 sequences, roughly 6.6% seen once. The same data also contributed to another study, on yellow fever vaccine responses in identical twins.

The sequenced sample was PBMCs. These receptors were collected from a woman aged 18-29 years in good health.

This chain joins TRBV7-9 and TRBJ2-5; 11 positions match TRBD1. Germline V gene data show CDR1 as SEHNR and CDR2 as FQNEAQ (reference sequence). The CDR3 loop spans 15 amino acids. V shed 5 bases, J shed 5 bases, and the junction held 7 bases outside the gene matches. The CDR3 reads CASSRMGQGGETQYF. In DNA, the CDR3 is TGTGCCAGCAGCCGCATGGGACAGGGGGGGGAGACCCAGTACTTC.

V and J are TRBV3-1 and TRBJ1-1; D is perhaps TRBD1 (5 bases). Trimming left V 4 bases short and J 1 base short, with 7 bases between. CDR3 length equals 13 residues. CDR1 is LGHDT, CDR2 YNNKEL, per germline (reference sequence). For the CDR3, the DNA is TGTGCCAGCAGCCGTAGGGGGAACACTGAAGCTTTCTTT. It codes for CASSRRGNTEAFF. Full variable domain (remainder filled in from reference TRBV3-1 and TRBJ1-1): DTAVSQTPKYLVTQMGNDKSIKCEQNLGHDTMYWYKQDSKKFLKIMFSYNNKELIINETVPNRFSPKSPDKAHLNLHINSLELGDSAVYFCASSRRGNTEAFFGQGTRLTVV.

In this sample, this clonotype turned up a few times. The chain couples TRBV28 to TRBJ2-3; the D call may be TRBD1 or TRBD2 (5 bases each). Between the trimmed V and J ends, which lost 5 bases and 1 base, there was a span of 10 bases. This CDR3 spans 14 amino acids. Germline CDR1 and CDR2: MDHEN and SYDVKM. The CDR3 region is CASSREGGTDTQYF. As DNA, the CDR3 is TGTGCCAGCAGTCGGGAAGGGGGCACAGATACGCAGTATTTT.